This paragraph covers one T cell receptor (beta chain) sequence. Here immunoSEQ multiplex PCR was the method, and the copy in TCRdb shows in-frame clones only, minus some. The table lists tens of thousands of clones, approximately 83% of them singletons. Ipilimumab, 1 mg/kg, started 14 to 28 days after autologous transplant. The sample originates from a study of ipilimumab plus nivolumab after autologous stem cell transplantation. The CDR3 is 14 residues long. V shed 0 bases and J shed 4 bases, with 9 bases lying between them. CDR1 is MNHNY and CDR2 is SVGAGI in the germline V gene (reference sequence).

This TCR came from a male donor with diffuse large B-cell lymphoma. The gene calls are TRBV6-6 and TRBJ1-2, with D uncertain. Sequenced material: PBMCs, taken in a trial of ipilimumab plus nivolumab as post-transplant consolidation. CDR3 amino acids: CASSYSKVSYGYTF. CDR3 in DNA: TGTGCCAGCAGTTACTCGAAAGTCAGCTATGGCTACACCTTC.